This T cell receptor (beta chain) was sequenced in a study of CD8+CD57+ T cells in acquired aplastic anemia. Study-level points and caveats: Controls and patients did not differ significantly in CD8+ Simpson's diversity. Patients and controls shared nearly 30 CD8+ CDR3 sequences, highly expressed in patients.

The germline CDR1 and CDR2 sequences are SGDLS and YYNGEE. The germline V and J ends were trimmed by 0 bases and 1 base, with 7 bases remaining between them. The CDR3 sequence is 14 residues long. Worth noting for this clonotype: Antigen specificity is unknown.

TCR beta VDJ combinations and CDR3 sequences were profiled from genomic DNA. Via MiXCR, TCRdb re-called the reads, giving one row per CDR3 protein. The table shows about 270,000 distinct CDR3 sequences, with around three fifths occurring only once. Sequencing used sorted CD4+, CD8+, or CD8+CD57+ T cells (not recorded which) from PBMCs. This chain uses TRBV9 with TRBJ1-2; D not resolved. The receptor was derived from a human donor with severe aplastic anemia or a healthy control (not recorded which). CDR3 DNA: TGTGCCAGCAGCGTAGGCCCAGATAACTATGGCTACACCTTC. Residues: CASSVGPDNYGYTF. The full variable domain, with the rest looked up from reference TRBV9 and TRBJ1-2, is DSGVTQTPKHLITATGQRVTLRCSPRSGDLSVYWYQQSLDQGLQFLIQYYNGEERAKGNILERFSAQQFPDLHSELNLSSLELGDSALYFCASSVGPDNYGYTFGSGTRLTVV.